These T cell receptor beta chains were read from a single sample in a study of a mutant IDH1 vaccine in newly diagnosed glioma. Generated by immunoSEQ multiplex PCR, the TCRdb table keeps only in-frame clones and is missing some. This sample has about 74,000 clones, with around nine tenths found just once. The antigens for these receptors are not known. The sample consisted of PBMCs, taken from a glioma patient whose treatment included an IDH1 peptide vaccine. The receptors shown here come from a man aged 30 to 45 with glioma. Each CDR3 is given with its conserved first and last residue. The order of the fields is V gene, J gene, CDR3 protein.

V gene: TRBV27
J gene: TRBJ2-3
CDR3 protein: CASSLRLSTDTQYF

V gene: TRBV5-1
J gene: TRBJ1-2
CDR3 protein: CASSITGNNYGYTF

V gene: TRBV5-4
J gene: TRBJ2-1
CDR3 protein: CASSLAGADEQFF

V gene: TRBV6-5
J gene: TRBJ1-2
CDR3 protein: CASSPGQPRSGYTF

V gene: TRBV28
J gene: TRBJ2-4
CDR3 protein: CASSPLAGKNIQYF

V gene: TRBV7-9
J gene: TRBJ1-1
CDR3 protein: CASSWGTGNVNTEAFF

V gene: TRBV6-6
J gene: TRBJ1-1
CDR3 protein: CASTLNTEAFF

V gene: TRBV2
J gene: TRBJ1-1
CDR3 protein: CASSWDRGPDTEAFF

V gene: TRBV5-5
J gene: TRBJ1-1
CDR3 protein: CASSLVSTEAFF

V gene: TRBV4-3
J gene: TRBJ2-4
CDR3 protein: CASSQDLRGAGGKNIQYF

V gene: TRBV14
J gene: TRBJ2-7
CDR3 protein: CASSQNYRDLYTYEQYF

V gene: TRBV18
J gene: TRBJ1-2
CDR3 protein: CASSPPSLGTNYGYTF

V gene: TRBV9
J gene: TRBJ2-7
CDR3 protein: CASSFNGLSYEQYF

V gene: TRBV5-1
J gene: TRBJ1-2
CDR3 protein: CASSDGTANYGYTF

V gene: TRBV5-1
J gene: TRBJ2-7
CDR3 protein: CASSLALTGGSYEQYF

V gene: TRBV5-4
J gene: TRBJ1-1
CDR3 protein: CASSLGTGANTEAFF

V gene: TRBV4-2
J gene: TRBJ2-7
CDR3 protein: CASSQDGGNEQYF

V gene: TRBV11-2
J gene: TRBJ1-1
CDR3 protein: CASRGRQWNTEAFF

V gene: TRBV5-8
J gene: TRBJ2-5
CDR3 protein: CASSFFFRETQYF

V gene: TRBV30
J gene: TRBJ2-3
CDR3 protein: CAWSSTSGRTQYF